This entry lists 30 T cell receptor beta chains sequenced from one sample in a study of cytomegalovirus exposure and HLA in healthy donors. 13 Jbeta primers and 60 Vbeta primers were used for the PCR. Sequencing was performed with immunoSEQ multiplex PCR; in TCRdb, only in-frame clones are kept and a portion is missing. The table records under 110,000 clones, more than 60% of them present only once. The sequenced material came from PBMCs. The receptor set was obtained from a man in his sixties in good health and CMV-seronegative.

The chain joins TRBV5-4 to TRBJ1-4; 9 nucleotides align to TRBD1. After removal of 3 bases from V and 3 bases from J, the junction contained 9 bases not matched to a gene. This CDR3 is 17 amino acids long. Per the germline V gene, CDR1 is SGHNT and CDR2 is YYREEE (reference sequence). DNA of the CDR3: TGTGCCAGCAGCTGGGGGGGACAGGGCGGATCTAATGAAAAACTGTTTTTT. Amino acids: CASSWGGQGGSNEKLFF.

This clone has only a few counts. CDR3 region: CASSLAIGGAYNEQFF. CDR3 nucleotides: TGCGCCAGCAGCTTGGCCATCGGGGGGGCCTACAATGAGCAGTTCTTC. The chain has TRBV5-1 and TRBJ2-1; 8 bases fit TRBD2. This CDR3 spans 16 amino acids. The ends lost 0 bases at V and 2 bases at J; junction bases unmatched: 4. Germline loops: CDR1 SGHRS, CDR2 YFSETQ.

The CDR3 is CASSQDRGSRLEAFF. For the CDR3, the DNA is TGCGCCAGCAGCCAAGATCGGGGTTCCAGGCTTGAAGCTTTCTTT. The J gene is TRBJ1-1, the V gene TRBV4-3, with D uncertain. V lost 0 bases, J lost 7 bases, and 15 bases lay in between. The CDR3 sequence is 15 residues long. The germline CDR1 and CDR2 sequences are LGHNA and YSLEER.

V and J are TRBV5-1 and TRBJ1-1; D not certain. Germline V CDR1 and CDR2: SGHRS, YFSETQ. Trimming shortened V by 4 bases and J by 10 bases, and 20 bases separated the two germline ends. The CDR3 has 14 residues. The CDR3 DNA reads as TGCGCCAGCAGCCTCGATTTGGGAGGCCTGGGAGCTTTCTTT. Encoded protein: CASSLDLGGLGAFF.

This clone came up once. J is TRBJ2-3 and V is TRBV6-1, with 13 bases identical to TRBD2. The junction had 6 bases not matched to a gene; V was cut back by 6 bases and J by 6 bases. Germline assignment: CDR1 MNHNS and CDR2 SASEGT. The length of the CDR3 is 15 residues. CDR3 region: CASSRLAGGYDTQYF. In nucleotides, the CDR3 is TGTGCCAGCAGCCGACTAGCGGGGGGTTATGATACGCAGTATTTT.

V usage is TRBV15 and J usage is TRBJ2-3; 11 bases agree with TRBD2. This CDR3 spans 19 amino acids. Germline CDR1 LNHNV, CDR2 YYDKDF (reference sequence). With V trimmed by 0 bases and J by 5 bases, 13 bases remained unmatched. This CDR3 reads CATSRDPLIAGGREDTQYF. DNA for the CDR3: TGTGCCACCAGCAGAGACCCCCTGATAGCGGGGGGGCGGGAAGATACGCAGTATTTT.

This chain joins TRBV2 and TRBJ1-2; D gene uncertain. Trimming took 1 base from V and 10 from J, leaving 4 bases between them. The CDR3 extends over 10 amino acids. Germline assignment: CDR1 SNHLY and CDR2 FYNNEI. The CDR3 coding sequence is TGTGCCAGCAGTGAAGGCGACTACACCTTC. Encoded protein: CASSEGDYTF.

This chain joins TRBV5-1 and TRBJ1-5; 12 bases fit TRBD1. V lost 7 bases, J lost 6 bases, and 14 bases stayed unmatched. Germline-derived CDR1 and CDR2 are SGHRS and YFSETQ. The length of the CDR3 is 17 residues. The CDR3: CASSPGQGAREGQPQHF. The CDR3 DNA follows: TGCGCCAGCTCCCCGGGACAGGGGGCGCGGGAAGGTCAGCCCCAGCATTTT.

This clone was detected a few times. The chain joins TRBV7-8 to TRBJ1-6; D possibly corresponds to TRBD1 (5 bases). CDR3 length equals 13 residues. V lost 6 bases and J 7 bases, leaving 10 bases between the germline ends. CDR1 is SGHVS, CDR2 FQNEAQ, per germline. As DNA, the CDR3 is TGTGCCAGCAGATGGGGGGAAAATTCACCCCTCCACTTT. It is translated as CASRWGENSPLHF. The variable domain in full, completed from reference TRBV7-8 and TRBJ1-6, reads GAGVSQSPRYKVAKRGQDVALRCDPISGHVSLFWYQQALGQGPEFLTYFQNEAQLDKSGLPSDRFFAERPEGSVSTLKIQRTQQEDSAVYLCASRWGENSPLHFGNGTRLTVT.

This clone appeared a few times. V usage is TRBV7-2 and J usage is TRBJ1-2, with a possible D match to TRBD1 (5 bases). The CDR3 consists of 16 residues. Germline V gene lookup returns CDR1 SGHTA and CDR2 FQGNSA. V shed 5 bases and J shed 3 bases, with 19 bases lying between them. The CDR3, as DNA: TGTGCCAGCAGCCCAACGATCGGGACTTCAGACTATGGCTACACCTTC. Translation: CASSPTIGTSDYGYTF.

This sequence joins TRBV5-1 and TRBJ2-7; D is perhaps TRBD2 (6 bases). CDR3 length: 15 residues. Trimming removed 0 bases at V and 0 bases at J, with 10 bases between. CDR1 and CDR2 (germline): SGHRS, YFSETQ. Here the CDR3 reads CASSLGGDSSYEQYV. The CDR3, as DNA: TGCGCCAGCAGCTTGGGGGGGGATTCCTCCTACGAGCAGTACGTC.

This chain connects TRBV9 to TRBJ1-6, with D tentatively TRBD1 (5 bases). Germline V gene data show CDR1 as SGDLS and CDR2 as YYNGEE. V shed 7 bases and J shed 0 bases, with 11 bases lying between them. The length of the CDR3 is 15 residues. This chain's CDR3 is CASAQESSYNSPLHF. The CDR3 nucleotides read TGTGCCAGCGCACAGGAGAGCTCCTATAATTCACCCCTCCACTTT.

This rearrangement joins TRBV28 to TRBJ1-3; TRBD1 agrees at 7 bases. The CDR3 is 14 amino acids. V gave up 1 base and J gave up 3 bases; unmatched junction bases: 0. Germline V gives CDR1 MDHEN, CDR2 SYDVKM. CDR3 nucleotides: TGTGCCAGCAGTTTATCAGGGGGTGGAAACACCATATATTTT. This gives the protein CASSLSGGGNTIYF.

This chain links TRBV5-1 with TRBJ2-4; possible D gene TRBD2, 6 bases. CDR1 is SGHRS, CDR2 YFSETQ, per germline. V was cut by 0 bases and J by 6 bases, with 16 bases left in between. This CDR3 has 16 residues. The CDR3 coding sequence is TGCGCCAGCAGCTTGGCGGAGGACCGGGGGAGAAACATTCAGTACTTC. It is translated as CASSLAEDRGRNIQYF. Full variable domain (remainder filled in from reference TRBV5-1 and TRBJ2-4): KAGVTQTPRYLIKTRGQQVTLSCSPISGHRSVSWYQQTPGQGLQFLFEYFSETQRNKGNFPGRFSGRQFSNSRSEMNVSTLELGDSALYLCASSLAEDRGRNIQYFGAGTRLSVL.

The rearrangement joins TRBV18 to TRBJ2-4; possible D gene TRBD1, 6 bases. The germline V gene has CDR1 KGHSH and CDR2 LQKENI. V was trimmed by 4 bases and J by 7 bases, leaving 14 bases between them. The CDR3 is made up of 14 amino acids. CDR3 sequence: CASSQSRGRNIQYF. As DNA, the CDR3 is TGTGCCAGCTCACAGAGCAGGGGACGTAACATTCAGTACTTC.

This clone was detected a few times. The J gene is TRBJ2-2, the V gene TRBV4-3, with a possible D match to TRBD2 (5 bases). Germline values: CDR1 LGHNA, CDR2 YSLEER. Trimming left V 3 bases short and J 6 bases short, with 17 bases between. This CDR3 has 16 amino acids. CDR3 loop: CASSHSILMDSGELFF. For the CDR3, the DNA is TGCGCCAGCAGCCACTCGATCCTAATGGACTCCGGGGAGCTGTTTTTT.

The rearrangement links TRBV23-1 to TRBJ1-2; TRBD1 agrees at 8 bases. TRBV23-1 is filed as an ORF, its function uncertain. V dropped 1 base and J dropped 6; count of bases not matched to a gene: 4. The CDR3 runs to 14 residues. CDR3 in amino acids: CASSQLDRVNGYTF. The DNA of the CDR3 is TGCGCCAGCAGTCAATTGGACAGGGTGAATGGCTACACCTTC.

This chain joins TRBV7-3 and TRBJ1-2; 8 bases fit TRBD1. The length of the CDR3 is 15 residues. J was trimmed by 2 bases and V by 2 bases; bases with no gene match: 4. Germline loops: CDR1 SGHTA, CDR2 FQGTGA. The CDR3: CASSLSGGTNYGYTF. Here the CDR3 DNA reads TGTGCCAGCAGCTTATCAGGGGGCACCAACTATGGCTACACCTTC.

V and J are TRBV11-2 and TRBJ2-3; 9 positions match TRBD2. Looked up from germline, CDR1 is SGHAT and CDR2 is FQNNGV. The CDR3 consists of 16 residues. Trimming cost V 0 bases and J 5 bases; bases outside gene matches: 6. Here the CDR3 DNA reads TGTGCCAGCAGCTTAGACGGCGGGGGGGCGGGAGATACGCAGTATTTT. Residues: CASSLDGGGAGDTQYF. The full variable domain, its missing parts supplied by reference TRBV11-2 and TRBJ2-3, is EAGVAQSPRYKIIEKRQSVAFWCNPISGHATLYWYQQILGQGPKLLIQFQNNGVVDDSQLPKDRFSAERLKGVDSTLKIQPAKLEDSAVYLCASSLDGGGAGDTQYFGPGTRLTVL.

This clone has just a few counts. The CDR3 DNA sequence: TGCGCCAGCAGCTTGGCCGGGGGAGGGGGGCTGAGAACAGATACGCAGTATTTT. Protein product: CASSLAGGGGLRTDTQYF. The chain employs TRBV5-1 and TRBJ2-3; weak D call: TRBD2 (7 bases). V lost 0 bases, J lost 3 bases, and 20 bases lay in between. The germline CDR1 and CDR2 sequences are SGHRS and YFSETQ. This CDR3 has 18 residues.

The V call is TRBV5-5, the J call TRBJ1-2; 7 nucleotides align to TRBD1. In germline, CDR1 is SGHKS, CDR2 YYEKEE (reference sequence). The CDR3 loop spans 13 amino acids. V dropped 4 bases and J dropped 3; count of bases not matched to a gene: 3. The CDR3 here is CASSLGTDYGYTF. Written as DNA, the CDR3 is TGTGCCAGCAGCCTAGGGACAGACTATGGCTACACCTTC.

This chain joins TRBV19 and TRBJ2-6; no firm D call. In germline, CDR1 is LNHDA, CDR2 SQIVND (reference sequence). This CDR3 is built from 16 residues. V lost 3 bases and J 1 base, leaving 10 bases between the germline ends. CDR3 sequence: CASSIELLSGANVLTF. CDR3 DNA sequence: TGTGCCAGTAGTATCGAATTACTTTCTGGGGCCAACGTCCTGACTTTC.

The rearrangement joins TRBV29-1 to TRBJ2-1; 10 bases map to TRBD2. This CDR3 region has 16 residues. Germline assignment: CDR1 SQVTM and CDR2 ANQGSEA. The ends lost 7 bases at V and 1 base at J; junction bases unmatched: 10. CDR3 sequence reads: CSAADLAGASYNEQFF. The CDR3 DNA follows: TGCAGCGCTGCCGACCTAGCGGGGGCTTCCTACAATGAGCAGTTCTTC.

The chain recombines TRBV2 with TRBJ2-1; the D is unclear. CDR3 length: 14 residues. Germline CDR1 is SNHLY and CDR2 is FYNNEI. V shed 1 base and J shed 6 bases, with 10 bases lying between them. CDR3 nucleotides: TGTGCCAGCAGTGAAGGCAGGTTAGGCAATGAGCAGTTCTTC. This codes for CASSEGRLGNEQFF. Full variable domain (outside the CDR3, taken from reference TRBV2 and TRBJ2-1): EPEVTQTPSHQVTQMGQEVILRCVPISNHLYFYWYRQILGQKVEFLVSFYNNEISEKSEIFDDQFSVERPDGSNFTLKIRSTKLEDSAMYFCASSEGRLGNEQFFGPGTRLTVL.

The chain recombines TRBV19 with TRBJ2-3; a weak D match, TRBD2 (5 bases). Trimming removed 5 bases at V and 2 bases at J, with 20 bases between. The CDR3 spans 17 residues. Germline lookup yields CDR1 LNHDA and CDR2 SQIVND (reference sequence). The CDR3 spells CASSLYRGREATDTQYF. CDR3 nucleotides: TGTGCCAGTAGTCTGTACAGAGGGAGAGAAGCCACAGATACGCAGTATTTT.

This chain links TRBV28 with TRBJ2-5; 7 bases align to TRBD1. The CDR3 is 15 amino acids. Germline CDR1 is MDHEN and CDR2 is SYDVKM. V was pared by 2 bases and J by 2 bases, with 5 bases of the junction left unmatched. The CDR3 DNA is TGTGCCAGCAGTTTACAAGACAGGGTGCAAGAGACCCAGTACTTC. This translates into CASSLQDRVQETQYF.

The chain employs TRBV6-6 and TRBJ2-5; 9 bases match TRBD2. Per germline, CDR1 MNHNY and CDR2 SVGAGI (reference sequence). J was trimmed by 5 bases and V by 2 bases; bases with no gene match: 3. The CDR3 runs to 14 residues. The DNA of the CDR3 is TGTGCCAGCAGTTACATAGCGGGGGTGGAGACCCAGTACTTC. Translating it yields CASSYIAGVETQYF.

The chain uses TRBV2 and TRBJ2-3, with 10 bases that match TRBD2. The germline gives CDR1 SNHLY, CDR2 FYNNEI. Trimming took 4 bases from V and 4 from J; bases not matched to a gene: 5. The CDR3 sequence is 15 residues long. CDR3 residues: CASSGAGGPSDTQYF. The CDR3 region has the DNA TGTGCCAGCAGTGGAGCGGGGGGGCCGTCAGATACGCAGTATTTT.

The chain uses TRBV5-1 and TRBJ2-2; 10 nucleotides align to TRBD2. Germline values: CDR1 SGHRS, CDR2 YFSETQ. The CDR3 totals 15 residues. V dropped 3 bases and J dropped 5; count of bases not matched to a gene: 4. CDR3 amino acids: CASSSQRGGTGELFF. In nucleotides, the CDR3 is TGCGCCAGCAGCTCCCAGCGGGGGGGAACCGGGGAGCTGTTTTTT.

CDR3 region: CAWTSGAVGETQYF. The CDR3 bases are TGTGCCTGGACTAGCGGGGCCGTCGGGGAGACCCAGTACTTC. The gene calls are TRBV30 and TRBJ2-5; 9 positions agree with TRBD2. The germline CDR1 and CDR2 sequences are GTSNPN and SVGIG (reference sequence). Losses at the gene ends were 4 bases for V and 5 bases for J; bases not matched to a gene: 8. The length of the CDR3 is 14 residues.